This TCR beta chain is from a study of blood T cells in healthy people across ages. Overall study findings and caveats: Aged donors had fewer naive CD4+ cells and lower diversity than long-lived donors.

With a J-beta primer mix and a sample-barcoded 5' primer, a second PCR ran 7 to 11 cycles. Every single cDNA molecule received a tag from a template-switch adaptor with 12 random nucleotides. TCRdb re-derived calls from the 5' RACE reads in MiXCR, one entry per CDR3 protein. In the table there are about 1.6 million distinct CDR3 sequences, about 35% of which are singletons. CDR3 length: 17 residues. J gave up 4 bases and V 3 bases, and 13 bases lay outside the gene matches. Staff drew 9 to 10 milliliters of peripheral blood from each donor. Points on this clonotype: Antigen: not known.

The sequence derives from a woman in her twenties or thirties in good health. The rearrangement joins TRBV12-3 or TRBV12-4 to TRBJ2-7; 9 positions agree with TRBD1. Sequencing was done on a sample of blood. The CDR3 DNA reads TGTGCCAGCAGTTTTACAACCGGGACAGGGTTTTCATACGAGCAGTACTTC. Protein sequence: CASSFTTGTGFSYEQYF.